Shown below are 22 T cell receptor beta chains from a single sample sequenced in a study of blood T cell repertoires in COVID-19. Data came from immunoSEQ multiplex PCR; TCRdb stores just in-frame clones and leaves some out. The sample records about 250,000 clones, 80% to 90% being singletons. The source material was PBMCs or T cells enriched from blood (not recorded which). These receptors all come from a woman aged 18-29 years who had recovered from COVID-19.

This clone occurred once. CDR3 protein: CASSLSLEGGAFF. The CDR3 DNA reads TGTGCCAGCAGTTTATCGTTGGAGGGGGGGGCTTTCTTT. V and J are TRBV28 and TRBJ1-1; the D gene is possibly TRBD1 (6 bases). The CDR3 is 13 residues long. With 1 base removed from V and 11 bases from J, the gap between germline ends came to 14 bases. Germline V CDR1 and CDR2: MDHEN, SYDVKM.

The chain joins TRBV11-3 to TRBJ2-7, with D possibly being TRBD1 (7 bases). CDR3 length: 16 amino acids. V lost 5 bases, J lost 1 base, and 18 bases lay in between. Germline V gene lookup returns CDR1 SGHNT and CDR2 YENEEA. The DNA for the CDR3 is TGTGCCAGCAGCGGGGGCGGGACAGATCGGTCCTACGAGCAGTACTTC. This translates into CASSGGGTDRSYEQYF.

This clone was found once. The chain combines TRBV3-1 (or the pseudogene TRBV3-2) with TRBJ1-2, with TRBD1 identical over 9 bases. The CDR3 covers 14 residues. Germline V gene sequence: CDR1 LGHDT, CDR2 YNNKEL (reference sequence). J was trimmed by 8 bases and V by 0 bases; bases with no gene match: 4. The CDR3 here is CASSQDYRGPGYTF. CDR3 sequence (DNA): TGTGCCAGCAGCCAAGATTACAGGGGGCCCGGCTACACCTTC.

The chain links TRBV19 to TRBJ2-1, with TRBD1 as a possible D gene (5 bases). Germline CDR1 reads LNHDA; CDR2 reads SQIVND (reference sequence). Between the trimmed V and J ends, which lost 2 bases and 8 bases, there was a span of 10 bases. This CDR3 comprises 13 residues. CDR3 sequence reads: CASSIQGTDEQFF. For the CDR3, the DNA is TGTGCCAGTAGTATACAGGGTACGGATGAGCAGTTCTTC.

CDR3 sequence reads: CASSLEGLESLHF. CDR3 coding DNA: TGTGCCAGCAGCTTAGAGGGGCTGGAGTCCCTCCACTTT. The chain has TRBV7-9 and TRBJ1-6; perhaps TRBD1 as D (5 bases). This CDR3 spans 13 amino acids. Trimming took off 1 base at V and 14 bases at J, with 12 bases between the two ends. The germline CDR1 and CDR2 sequences are SEHNR and FQNEAQ (reference sequence).

This clone is a singleton in its sample. The rearrangement uses TRBV5-4 and TRBJ1-1; 8 bases agree with TRBD1. The CDR3 runs 15 residues. With 0 bases clipped from V and 0 bases from J, the junction kept 1 base outside the gene matches. Germline CDR1 reads SGHNT; CDR2 reads YYREEE (reference sequence). DNA for the CDR3: TGTGCCAGCAGCTTGGCGGGACAGGTGAACACTGAAGCTTTCTTT. It is translated as CASSLAGQVNTEAFF.

The J gene is TRBJ2-7, the V gene TRBV28; 10 nucleotides line up with TRBD1. CDR1 is MDHEN, CDR2 SYDVKM, per germline. The CDR3 length is 14 residues. J gave up 7 bases and V 7 bases, and 10 bases lay outside the gene matches. In DNA form, the CDR3 reads TGTGCCAGCACCTCCGGGACAGGGGCGGGGGAGCAGTACTTC. Its protein product is CASTSGTGAGEQYF.

The chain uses TRBV2 and TRBJ1-4; 9 positions match TRBD1. Looked up from germline, CDR1 is SNHLY and CDR2 is FYNNEI. The CDR3 runs to 15 residues. V lost 5 bases and J lost 5; bases outside the gene matches: 6. CDR3 loop: CASSLEDRGNEKLFF. CDR3 bases: TGTGCCAGCAGTCTTGAGGACAGGGGCAATGAAAAACTGTTTTTT.

The chain recombines TRBV6-5 with TRBJ1-6, with D unresolved. V lost 7 bases and J 0 bases, leaving 10 bases between the germline ends. CDR1 and CDR2 (germline): MNHEY, SVGAGI. This CDR3 is 15 amino acids long. The CDR3 is CASMERSSYNSPLHF. CDR3 nucleotide sequence: TGTGCCAGCATGGAACGGAGCTCCTATAATTCACCCCTCCACTTT.

The CDR3 is CASSIGTSGGNTGELFF. Here the CDR3 DNA reads TGCGCCAGCAGCATAGGGACTAGCGGGGGGAACACCGGGGAGCTGTTTTTT. The chain couples TRBV5-1 to TRBJ2-2, with TRBD2 matching over 14 bases. CDR3 size: 17 residues. The germline V gene has CDR1 SGHRS and CDR2 YFSETQ. V trimming: 4 bases; J trimming: 1 base; junction bases outside the gene matches: 3.

The chain links TRBV19 to TRBJ1-2; the D gene is possibly TRBD1 (6 bases). The CDR3 is 14 residues long. CDR1 is LNHDA and CDR2 is SQIVND in the germline V gene (reference sequence). Trimming removed 6 bases from V and 1 base from J, with 12 bases in between. The DNA for the CDR3 is TGTGCCAGTAGACAGGGCAGGGGTAACTATGGCTACACCTTC. Translating gives CASRQGRGNYGYTF.

CDR3 coding DNA: TGTGCCAGCAGCACGGGACAGGCCCTCGGGCCCCAGCATTTT. It is translated as CASSTGQALGPQHF. This chain joins TRBV5-6 and TRBJ1-5, with 8 positions matching TRBD1. Germline CDR1 SGHDT, CDR2 YYEEEE. The trim removed 4 bases at V and 9 bases at J, leaving 9 bases unmatched. The CDR3 sequence is 14 residues long.

The CDR3 here is CASSLSRAGGEGYTF. In DNA form, the CDR3 reads TGTGCCAGCAGTTTATCGAGGGCAGGAGGGGAGGGCTACACCTTC. The chain links TRBV27 to TRBJ1-2, with D possibly matching TRBD1 (5 bases). Germline V gene sequence: CDR1 MNHEY, CDR2 SMNVEV (reference sequence). The CDR3 consists of 15 residues. V shed 0 bases and J shed 8 bases, with 16 bases lying between them.

The chain uses TRBV19 and TRBJ1-5; perhaps TRBD1 as D (6 bases). CDR1 is LNHDA, CDR2 SQIVND, per germline (reference sequence). With 6 bases removed from V and 6 bases from J, the gap between germline ends came to 12 bases. There are 13 residues in the CDR3. DNA of the CDR3: TGTGCCAGTAGAGGGGGAGTAAGTCAGCCCCAGCATTTT. The encoded protein is CASRGGVSQPQHF. The full variable domain, with the rest looked up from reference TRBV19 and TRBJ1-5, is DGGITQSPKYLFRKEGQNVTLSCEQNLNHDAMYWYRQDPGQGLRLIYYSQIVNDFQKGDIAEGYSVSREKKESFPLTVTSAQKNPTAFYLCASRGGVSQPQHFGDGTRLSIL.

This clone was detected once. This chain connects TRBV5-6 to TRBJ1-2; D call uncertain. Deletions cut 4 bases from V and 8 bases from J, with 15 bases between. Germline V gene sequence: CDR1 SGHDT, CDR2 YYEEEE. The CDR3 sequence is 13 residues long. The CDR3 is CASSQDPLRGYTF. The CDR3 coding sequence is TGTGCCAGCAGCCAAGACCCGCTGAGGGGCTACACCTTC. Based on the CDR3 plus reference TRBV5-6 and TRBJ1-2, the full variable domain is DAGVTQSPTHLIKTRGQQVTLRCSPKSGHDTVSWYQQALGQGPQFIFQYYEEEERQRGNFPDRFSGHQFPNYSSELNVNALLLGDSALYLCASSQDPLRGYTFGSGTRLTVV.

This chain uses TRBV7-2 with TRBJ2-7, with TRBD1 identical over 7 bases. Trimming took 1 base from V and 2 from J; bases not matched to a gene: 2. From germline, CDR1 is SGHTA and CDR2 FQGNSA. The CDR3 covers 14 residues. The CDR3 is CASSLVQGTYEQYF. The CDR3 nucleotides read TGTGCCAGCAGCTTAGTACAGGGGACCTACGAGCAGTACTTC.

The chain links TRBV12-5 to TRBJ1-1; D is perhaps TRBD1 (5 bases). The CDR3 consists of 14 residues. Deletions cut 0 bases from V and 1 base from J, with 6 bases between. Germline assignment: CDR1 LGHNT and CDR2 FRNRAP. CDR3 in amino acids: CASGLVGQNTEAFF. The CDR3 nucleotides are TGTGCTAGTGGTTTGGTCGGACAGAACACTGAAGCTTTCTTT.

The chain links TRBV2 to TRBJ1-1; 12 nucleotides match TRBD1. J was trimmed by 3 bases and V by 7 bases; bases with no gene match: 12. Germline V CDR1 and CDR2: SNHLY, FYNNEI. The CDR3 spans 17 residues. CDR3 amino acids: CASTIGTGGWDYTEAFF. The DNA of the CDR3 is TGTGCCAGCACCATCGGGACAGGGGGCTGGGACTACACTGAAGCTTTCTTT.

The rearrangement uses TRBV29-1 and TRBJ1-2, with D unclear. Trimming took 2 bases from V and 4 from J, leaving 5 bases between them. The CDR3 has 11 residues. The germline gives CDR1 SQVTM, CDR2 ANQGSEA. Here the CDR3 reads CSVERSYGYTF. The CDR3 coding sequence is TGCAGCGTTGAAAGGAGCTATGGCTACACCTTC.

The chain employs TRBV5-1 and TRBJ1-4; 7 bases fit TRBD1. Germline CDR1 reads SGHRS; CDR2 reads YFSETQ. The trim removed 0 bases at V and 5 bases at J, leaving 10 bases unmatched. This CDR3 region has 17 residues. As DNA, the CDR3 is TGCGCCAGCAGCTTGGTGCAATCGGGACAGTCAAATGAAAAACTGTTTTTT. Translation: CASSLVQSGQSNEKLFF.

This chain joins TRBV7-3 and TRBJ1-1; D gene uncertain. CDR1 SGHTA and CDR2 FQGTGA come from the germline V gene. With 4 bases removed from V and 4 bases from J, the gap between germline ends came to 13 bases. CDR3 length: 14 residues. CDR3 protein: CASSSLPGGTEAFF. As DNA, the CDR3 is TGTGCCAGCAGCTCCCTGCCAGGTGGCACTGAAGCTTTCTTT. Full variable domain (missing parts from reference TRBV7-3 and TRBJ1-1): GAGVSQTPSNKVTEKGKYVELRCDPISGHTALYWYRQSLGQGPEFLIYFQGTGAADDSGLPNDRFFAVRPEGSVSTLKIQRTERGDSAVYLCASSSLPGGTEAFFGQGTRLTVV.

This sequence joins TRBV2 and TRBJ1-6; D gene uncertain. Trimming cost V 2 bases and J 5 bases, with 10 bases left between them. The CDR3 has 15 amino acids. Germline lookup yields CDR1 SNHLY and CDR2 FYNNEI. CDR3: CASSEWASDNSPLHF. The CDR3, as DNA: TGTGCCAGCAGTGAATGGGCATCTGATAATTCACCCCTCCACTTT.